This T cell receptor beta chain was found in a study of blood T cell repertoires in COVID-19. Study information: Both acute and convalescent COVID-19 samples were obtained from the United States, Italy and Spain.

CDR1 and CDR2 (germline): KGHDR, SFDVKD. CDR3 size: 16 residues. The V end was cut by 4 bases, the J end by 8 bases, with 22 bases between. Authors' data handling: Scientists estimated how many nucleated cells there were by amplifying reference gene primers. TCRdb keeps only in-frame clones here, not all; method: immunoSEQ multiplex PCR. The D gene and trimming were derived from the DNA, and the V and J assignments and clone size from that table. The data show about 300,000 clones, 90% seen once. Researchers sorted participants into cohorts using their self-reported clinical history. Specimen: PBMCs or T cells enriched from blood (not recorded which). This chain joins TRBV24-1 and TRBJ1-2; D unclear. The clonotype originates from a woman in her 30s who had recovered from COVID-19. CDR3 in DNA: TGTGCCACCAGTGACCCCCCGGGAGATCCTTCCCACGGCTACACCTTC. Protein sequence: CATSDPPGDPSHGYTF.